This T cell receptor beta chain appears in the sequencing data of a study of identical twins. The study, taken as a whole, reports: Compared with models, monozygotic twins showed more out-of-frame TCR alpha sharing. These conclusions were based on statistical analysis (cross-sectional, not following the same donors).

Germline loops: CDR1 SGHTA, CDR2 FQGNSA. This CDR3 has 17 amino acids. Trimming removed 4 bases from V and 4 bases from J; junction bases left unmatched: 11. MiXCR, run by TCRdb on the 5' RACE reads, gives a single entry per CDR3 protein. This sample has 230,000 or so distinct CDR3 sequences; about 8% occur once, and the top ten carry less than 4%. This clonotype showed up just a few times. Its specificity is not known. The data also belong to a second study, concerning yellow fever vaccine responses in identical twins.

The source is a woman aged 18 to 35 in good health. The chain couples TRBV7-2 to TRBJ2-3, with 10 bases identical to TRBD1. The sequencing sample was made of CD8+ T cells sorted from blood. The CDR3 spells CASSSRSGTGDADTQYF. The CDR3 nucleotides read TGTGCCAGCAGCTCGAGGAGCGGGACAGGGGATGCAGATACGCAGTATTTT.